Below, 15 T cell receptor beta chains from the same sample are listed, as sequenced in a study of patients and donors after allogeneic stem cell transplantation. TCRdb reprocessed the RT-PCR reads with MiXCR, giving one entry per CDR3 protein. The sample has roughly 960,000 distinct CDR3 sequences, more than 15% seen once; the top ten hold about 6%. Sequencing was performed on blood, either unsorted or a sorted T cell fraction (not recorded which). These receptors were collected from a human donor who was either an allogeneic HSCT recipient or a stem cell or donor lymphocyte infusion donor (not recorded which). It is not recorded whose cells these are; they may come from a transplant donor.

The chain uses TRBV20-1 and TRBJ1-2; TRBD1 matches 9 bases. CDR1 DFQATT and CDR2 SNEGSKA come from the germline V gene (reference sequence). V was pared by 4 bases and J by 1 base, with 7 bases of the junction left unmatched. CDR3 length equals 15 residues. This CDR3 reads CSAKLGQGYNYGYTF. The CDR3 nucleotides read TGCAGTGCTAAGCTGGGACAGGGCTATAACTATGGCTACACCTTC.

Only a few counts were recorded for this clonotype. The CDR3 bases are TGTGCCAGCAAGGGGGAACGGCGGCAGCCCCAGCATTTT. It translates to CASKGERRQPQHF. The chain combines TRBV6-6 with TRBJ1-5; D is perhaps TRBD1 (6 bases). The CDR3 runs to 13 residues. Looked up from germline, CDR1 is MNHNY and CDR2 is SVGAGI (reference sequence). The ends were cut back, 7 bases at V and 7 bases at J, with 14 bases in the middle.

With respect to this clonotype: Since a much larger clone is just one base distant, this may be a read error. Because it lacks the conserved phenylalanine or tryptophan at the end, this CDR3 is likely a read error. The rearrangement joins TRBV25-1 to TRBJ2-7; 8 nucleotides line up with TRBD2. Germline CDR1 is MGHDK and CDR2 is SYGVNS. The CDR3 covers 13 residues. J lost 3 bases, V lost 4 bases, and 2 bases had no gene match. Here the CDR3 reads CASSAGTSYEQYY. CDR3 bases: TGTGCCAGCAGTGCCGGGACTAGCTACGAGCAGTACTAC.

This clonotype appeared many times. The chain combines TRBV5-1 with TRBJ2-7; D call uncertain. With 0 bases removed from V and 3 bases from J, the gap between germline ends came to 10 bases. Germline V CDR1 and CDR2: SGHRS, YFSETQ. The CDR3 is 14 residues long. CDR3 sequence reads: CASSLASRNYEQYF. CDR3 bases: TGCGCCAGCAGCTTGGCATCCAGGAACTACGAGCAGTACTTC.

This clonotype occurred once. This chain joins TRBV5-4 and TRBJ2-2; 7 nucleotides match TRBD1. Germline CDR1 reads SGHNT; CDR2 reads YYREEE (reference sequence). The CDR3 runs 16 residues. Trimming removed 3 bases from V and 3 bases from J; junction bases left unmatched: 8. CDR3 amino acids: CASSWARQGYTGELFF. In DNA form, the CDR3 reads TGTGCCAGCAGCTGGGCAAGACAGGGTTACACCGGGGAGCTGTTTTTT.

The rearrangement links TRBV6-1 to TRBJ2-7, with 7 bases fitting TRBD2. Trimming cost V 4 bases and J 3 bases; bases outside gene matches: 12. This CDR3 region has 16 residues. CDR1 and CDR2 (germline): MNHNS, SASEGT. This CDR3 is CASSATPVGGSYEQYF. In nucleotides, the CDR3 is TGTGCCAGCAGTGCCACCCCGGTGGGCGGGAGCTACGAGCAGTACTTC.

This clonotype came up a few times. V usage is TRBV7-6 and J usage is TRBJ2-3; 12 positions agree with TRBD2. The length of the CDR3 is 20 residues. From germline, CDR1 is SGHVS and CDR2 FNYEAQ. The J segment lost 2 bases and the V segment lost 1 base, leaving 13 bases of the junction unmatched. CDR3 DNA sequence: TGTGCCAGCAGCTTAGTGCCCGACTCTGGACTAGCGGGACACACAGATACGCAGTATTTT. This codes for CASSLVPDSGLAGHTDTQYF. Full variable domain (remainder filled in from reference TRBV7-6 and TRBJ2-3): GAGVSQSPRYKVTKRGQDVALRCDPISGHVSLYWYRQALGQGPEFLTYFNYEAQQDKSGLPNDRFSAERPEGSISTLTIQRTEQRDSAMYRCASSLVPDSGLAGHTDTQYFGPGTRLTVL.

V and J are TRBV7-6 and TRBJ2-1, with TRBD2 matching 10 bases. The V and J ends lost 5 bases and 10 bases, in that order; junction bases with no gene match: 5. The CDR3 contains 13 residues. Germline CDR1 reads SGHVS; CDR2 reads FNYEAQ. The CDR3 DNA sequence: TGTGCCAGCAGCGCACTAGCGGGGAGAGAGCAGTTCTTC. This sequence encodes CASSALAGREQFF.

The rearrangement joins TRBV7-2 to TRBJ2-1; TRBD2 might be the D (5 bases). V lost 5 bases, J lost 0 bases, and 17 bases lay in between. Per the germline V gene, CDR1 is SGHTA and CDR2 is FQGNSA. The length of the CDR3 is 17 residues. The CDR3 here is CASSPVFGESSYNEQFF. CDR3 coding DNA: TGTGCCAGCAGCCCCGTGTTCGGGGAGAGCTCCTACAATGAGCAGTTCTTC. The full variable domain, completed using reference TRBV7-2 and TRBJ2-1, is GAGVSQSPSNKVTEKGKDVELRCDPISGHTALYWYRQSLGQGLEFLIYFQGNSAPDKSGLPSDRFSAERTGGSVSTLTIQRTQQEDSAVYLCASSPVFGESSYNEQFFGPGTRLTVL.

This chain connects TRBV12-3 or TRBV12-4 to TRBJ1-4; weak D call: TRBD1 (5 bases). Trimming removed 8 bases at V and 3 bases at J, with 13 bases between. The CDR3 covers 14 residues. The CDR3 sequence: CASGGGAANEKLFF. The DNA for the CDR3 is TGTGCCAGCGGGGGGGGAGCGGCTAATGAAAAACTGTTTTTT.

This clonotype was recorded at least ten times. V usage is TRBV12-3 or TRBV12-4 and J usage is TRBJ1-6; D is unclear. This CDR3 contains 14 residues. With 5 bases removed from V and 7 bases from J, the gap between germline ends came to 12 bases. CDR3: CASSPRTGNSPLHF. DNA of the CDR3: TGTGCCAGCAGTCCCCGGACGGGGAATTCACCCCTCCACTTT.

This clonotype has only a few counts. The rearrangement joins TRBV5-8 to TRBJ2-5; no definite D call. The CDR3 is 16 amino acids. CDR1 is SGHTS, CDR2 YDEGEE, per germline. V was cut by 1 base and J by 2 bases, with 15 bases left in between. The DNA for the CDR3 is TGTGCCAGCAGCTTGTCCCAGTTTTATCCTCAAGAGACCCAGTACTTC. It yields the protein CASSLSQFYPQETQYF. Full variable domain (remainder filled in from reference TRBV5-8 and TRBJ2-5): EAGVTQSPTHLIKTRGQQATLRCSPISGHTSVYWYQQALGLGLQFLLWYDEGEERNRGNFPPRFSGRQFPNYSSELNVNALELEDSALYLCASSLSQFYPQETQYFGPGTRLLVL.

The chain has TRBV20-1 and TRBJ1-5, with TRBD1 identical over 9 bases. After removal of 5 bases from V and 5 bases from J, the junction contained 4 bases not matched to a gene. Germline V gives CDR1 DFQATT, CDR2 SNEGSKA (reference sequence). The CDR3 sequence is 13 residues long. The CDR3 spells CSALDRGHQPQHF. In DNA, the CDR3 is TGCAGTGCTCTGGACAGGGGTCATCAGCCCCAGCATTTT.

V and J are TRBV20-1 and TRBJ2-1, with a weak D call TRBD2 (6 bases). The V and J ends lost 3 bases and 4 bases respectively, with 13 bases between them. The CDR3 has 14 amino acids. Germline-derived CDR1 and CDR2 are DFQATT and SNEGSKA (reference sequence). CDR3 residues: CSASLLLAYNEQFF. CDR3 DNA: TGCAGTGCTAGCCTACTGCTAGCGTACAATGAGCAGTTCTTC.

This clonotype appeared a few times. V is TRBV2 and J is TRBJ2-7; perhaps TRBD2 as D (6 bases). The length of the CDR3 is 14 residues. Deletions cut 8 bases from V and 4 bases from J, with 18 bases between. Germline CDR1 reads SNHLY; CDR2 reads FYNNEI. CDR3: CASESGLKTYEQYF. CDR3 DNA sequence: TGTGCCAGCGAGTCAGGACTAAAAACTTACGAGCAGTACTTC.